This paragraph reports one TCR beta chain. Antigen unknown. The sample originates from a study of post-analysis software for immune sequencing data. Turning to the study itself: Relapsing-remitting, secondary progressive and progressive-relapsing forms of multiple sclerosis all featured among disease courses. Study-wide results and caveats: Multiple sclerosis patients had significantly lower normalized Chao1 diversity than controls. Strong same-batch co-clustering of samples appeared with F measure clustering. Patients had higher frequencies than controls of roughly 5 TRBV segments, including TRBV5-6, TRBV5-1 and TRBV20-1.

The length of the CDR3 is 16 residues. CDR1 is KGHDR and CDR2 is SFDVKD in the germline V gene. The ends were cut back, 4 bases at V and 3 bases at J, with 18 bases in the middle. Built from TCR beta cDNA, the libraries had unique molecular identifiers in them. Input amounts of roughly 0.85 to 11 million T cells were used. These gave 500,000 or so cDNA molecules, so each molecule approximated one T cell. MiXCR, run by TCRdb on the PCR reads, gives a single entry per CDR3 protein. The sample yields 430,000 or so distinct CDR3 sequences, approximately 39% seen once. This rearrangement joins TRBV24-1 to TRBJ2-7; D is perhaps TRBD1 or TRBD2 (6 bases each). Sequenced sample: blood. The TCR sequence derives from a girl aged 2 to 9 with multiple sclerosis. CDR3 DNA: TGTGCCACCAGTGACGGAGGGTATGGACAGAACTACGAGCAGTACTTC. This sequence encodes CATSDGGYGQNYEQYF.